This TCR beta chain came from a study of shared clonotypes between healthy human individuals. Study-wide context: Contributing individuals were a couple of females and three males aged 18 to 49. Three plates were used per donor for CD4 naive, three for CD4 memory, two for CD8 naive and one for CD8 memory.

In its sample, this clone was seen a few times. What it binds is unknown. The CDR3 runs to 13 residues. In germline, CDR1 is SGHAT, CDR2 FQNNGV. V shed 7 bases and J 5 bases; nucleotides not matched to a gene: 2. In the original processing: Sequence data from immunoSEQ were junction-only and lacked quality scores; consequently, filtering differed. TCRdb's copy holds only in-frame clones and misses some; the assay was immunoSEQ multiplex PCR. That table is the source of V, J and clone size, and D and trimming were worked out from the DNA. This table has approximately 650,000 clones, roughly 95% appearing once. Naive CD8 cells lacked CD45RO, underwent positive selection for CCR7 and left out terminally differentiated effector memory CD45RA+ cells. Study findings and constraints: Larger estimated richness was generally recorded for naive subsets relative to memory subsets.

The chain links TRBV11-2 to TRBJ1-4; TRBD1 agrees at 9 bases. The sequencing sample was made of naive CD8+ T cells sorted from blood. The receptor was isolated from a woman in her twenties or thirties in good health. The CDR3 DNA reads as TGTGCCAGCACGGGACAGGGAAATGAAAAACTGTTTTTT. This gives the protein CASTGQGNEKLFF.